This T cell receptor (beta chain) was documented in a study of shared clonotypes between healthy human individuals. Each cell subset's genomic DNA was divided evenly among several immunoSEQ plates. Clones were read by immunoSEQ multiplex PCR, and TCRdb kept only the in-frame ones, dropping some. The sample shows approximately 1,500,000 clones, 98% of them seen only once. Germline CDR1 LNHNV, CDR2 YYDKDF (reference sequence). J gave up 5 bases and V 0 bases, and 8 bases lay outside the gene matches. The CDR3 runs to 18 residues. CD4+ cells underwent separation, giving CD45RA+ naive and CD45RA-negative memory subsets.

The sequence was collected from a man younger than 45 in good health. This chain connects TRBV15 to TRBJ2-2; TRBD2 matches 11 bases. The sample consisted of naive CD4+ T cells sorted from blood. As for subset: CD45RA+ positively selected. CDR3 residues: CATSRDILAGAGTGELFF. CDR3 DNA: TGTGCCACCAGCAGAGATATACTAGCGGGAGCGGGTACCGGGGAGCTGTTTTTT.